The 5 T cell receptor beta chains reported below all come from one sample, sequenced in a study of CD8 T cells in ankylosing spondylitis. Findings of the study overall: A TCR beta motif of several highly homologous variants appeared characteristic of ankylosing spondylitis blood.

TCRdb reanalysed the 5' RACE reads using MiXCR and keeps one entry per CDR3 protein. The profile covers under 450,000 distinct CDR3 sequences, with roughly 18% appearing a single time and approximately 0.93% taken by the ten largest. Antigens of these TCRs are unknown. The sequencing input was blood, either unsorted or a sorted T cell fraction (not recorded which). The receptors stem from a male donor with ankylosing spondylitis.

In its sample, this clonotype was seen a few times. The chain has TRBV3-1 and TRBJ2-2, with D perhaps TRBD2 (5 bases). Germline CDR1 and CDR2: LGHDT and YNNKEL (reference sequence). This CDR3 has 18 residues. The germline V and J ends were trimmed by 4 bases and 2 bases, with 20 bases remaining between them. CDR3 nucleotide sequence: TGTGCCAGCAGCCTCCGCCTGGAACGGAGCGGTAACACCGGGGAGCTGTTTTTT. The encoded protein is CASSLRLERSGNTGELFF.

The table lists this clonotype with many counts. The chain couples TRBV7-2 to TRBJ2-1; 14 bases are shared with TRBD2. Germline V gene sequence: CDR1 SGHTA, CDR2 FQGNSA. V gave up 1 base and J gave up 9 bases; unmatched junction bases: 8. This CDR3 has 17 residues. CDR3 region: CASSLVGGLAGGGEQFF. As DNA, the CDR3 is TGTGCCAGCAGCTTAGTAGGTGGACTAGCGGGAGGTGGTGAGCAGTTCTTC.

The rearrangement links TRBV5-4 to TRBJ2-7, with 9 bases aligning to TRBD2. V lost 0 bases and J lost 4; bases outside the gene matches: 11. The germline V gene has CDR1 SGHNT and CDR2 YYREEE (reference sequence). The CDR3 sequence is 17 residues long. CDR3 nucleotides: TGTGCCAGCAGCTTGGGAGGGTCGGTAGCGGGAGTATACGAGCAGTACTTC. Its translation is CASSLGGSVAGVYEQYF.

DNA of the CDR3: TGTGCCAGCAGTCCCCCGACAGGCTCCCATCAGCCCCAGCATTTT. Its translation is CASSPPTGSHQPQHF. The genes are TRBV28 and TRBJ1-5, with a possible D match to TRBD1 (6 bases). Germline CDR1 is MDHEN and CDR2 is SYDVKM. The CDR3 consists of 15 residues. V gave up 5 bases and J gave up 5 bases, with 16 bases separating them.

This clonotype was observed a single time. The chain's CDR3 is CASSYSTGNTIYF. CDR3 coding DNA: TGTGCCAGCAGTTACTCGACGGGAAACACCATATATTTT. V gene TRBV6-5 combines with J gene TRBJ1-3; D not certain. Germline CDR1 reads MNHEY; CDR2 reads SVGAGI. The CDR3 extends over 13 amino acids. V was trimmed by 0 bases and J by 4 bases, leaving 4 bases between them.